Presented here are 21 T cell receptor beta chains from one specimen sequenced in a study of T cells after yellow fever vaccination. TCRdb called the 5' RACE reads again in MiXCR, with one record for every CDR3 protein. This repertoire shows around 120,000 distinct CDR3 sequences, roughly 15% found once; its top ten account for roughly 47%. The material sequenced was CD8+ T cells sorted from PBMCs, taken 5 days after the yellow fever booster vaccination. These TCRs come from a man younger than 35 who received the YFV17D yellow fever vaccine.

The genes are TRBV7-9 and TRBJ2-7, with D possibly being TRBD1 or TRBD2 (5 bases each). CDR3 length: 14 residues. Trimming took 3 bases from V and 0 from J, leaving 9 bases between them. The V gene's germline CDR1 is SEHNR and CDR2 FQNEAQ (reference sequence). CDR3 region: CASSFGASSYEQYF. As DNA, the CDR3 is TGTGCCAGCAGCTTCGGGGCGAGCTCCTACGAGCAGTACTTC.

The chain employs TRBV7-2 and TRBJ2-3; possibly TRBD2 for D (5 bases). V was trimmed by 5 bases and J by 1 base, leaving 13 bases between them. The V gene's germline CDR1 is SGHTA and CDR2 FQGNSA. CDR3 length: 15 amino acids. The CDR3: CASSRTVVRTDTQYF. For the CDR3, the DNA is TGTGCCAGCAGCCGGACTGTCGTACGCACAGATACGCAGTATTTT.

The V gene is TRBV6-2 or TRBV6-3, the J gene TRBJ2-1; 8 bases agree with TRBD2. From germline, CDR1 is MNHEY and CDR2 SVGEGT. This CDR3 region has 15 residues. Losses at the gene ends were 6 bases for V and 10 bases for J; bases not matched to a gene: 14. The CDR3 DNA reads as TGTGCCAGCAGCATCGGGGGGGCCCTACAATGGGAGCAGTTCTTC. Protein product: CASSIGGALQWEQFF.

The chain is built from TRBV9 and TRBJ2-1, with no clear D. V was pared by 4 bases and J by 5 bases, with 13 bases between. The V gene's germline CDR1 is SGDLS and CDR2 YYNGEE. The CDR3 runs to 14 residues. The CDR3 nucleotides are TGTGCCAGCAGCAGTCCGGGCCTAAACAATGAGCAGTTCTTC. Its protein product is CASSSPGLNNEQFF.

This chain links TRBV6-2 or TRBV6-3 with TRBJ1-5, with a tentative D call TRBD1 (5 bases). The CDR3 length is 15 residues. Germline CDR1 reads MNHEY; CDR2 reads SVGEGT. V lost 2 bases and J lost 2, with 10 bases in between. The CDR3 spells CASSYRGAGNQPQHF. CDR3 in DNA: TGTGCCAGCAGTTACCGAGGGGCGGGCAATCAGCCCCAGCATTTT.

There are a few counts of this clonotype. The CDR3 DNA is TGTGCCAGCAGTGGCCCCCGGTCTGGAAACACCATATATTTT. Its translation: CASSGPRSGNTIYF. This rearrangement joins TRBV12-3 or TRBV12-4 to TRBJ1-3; D ambiguous. V dropped 5 bases and J dropped 1 base, with 9 bases sitting between them. This CDR3 has 14 residues.

The CDR3 region has the DNA TGCAGCGTTGCGGGGGTTCGGATCCACCAAGAGACCCAGTACTTC. Translating it yields CSVAGVRIHQETQYF. The gene calls are TRBV29-1 and TRBJ2-5, with D tentatively TRBD2 (6 bases). CDR1 is SQVTM and CDR2 is ANQGSEA in the germline V gene. The length of the CDR3 is 15 residues. Trimming took 4 bases from V and 0 from J, leaving 15 bases between them.

V is TRBV12-5 and J is TRBJ1-1, with D unclear. V was clipped by 3 bases and J by 2 bases, with 4 bases between them. The CDR3 runs to 12 residues. In germline, CDR1 is LGHNT, CDR2 FRNRAP. The DNA of the CDR3 is TGTGCTAGTGGTTTTCTAAACACTGAAGCTTTCTTT. Its protein is CASGFLNTEAFF. Supplemented by reference TRBV12-5 and TRBJ1-1, the full variable domain reads DARVTQTPRHKVTEMGQEVTMRCQPILGHNTVFWYRQTMMQGLELLAYFRNRAPLDDSGMPKDRFSAEMPDATLATLKIQPSEPRDSAVYFCASGFLNTEAFFGQGTRLTVV.

The V and J genes are TRBV3-1 and TRBJ2-3; the match to TRBD2 covers 8 bases. J was trimmed by 3 bases and V by 4 bases; bases with no gene match: 18. This CDR3 has 19 residues. Germline-derived CDR1 and CDR2 are LGHDT and YNNKEL (reference sequence). The CDR3 region is CASSPSLLLAGRATDTQYF. For the CDR3, the DNA is TGTGCCAGCAGCCCTAGCCTTCTTTTAGCGGGACGTGCGACAGATACGCAGTATTTT.

This clonotype occurred many times. The chain joins TRBV9 to TRBJ2-7, with D possibly being TRBD1 (6 bases). V shed 0 bases and J shed 2 bases, with 12 bases lying between them. Germline V gene sequence: CDR1 SGDLS, CDR2 YYNGEE. The CDR3 extends over 15 amino acids. DNA of the CDR3: TGTGCCAGCAGCGTAGGAGGGGGACCGACCTACGAGCAGTACTTC. Amino acid sequence: CASSVGGGPTYEQYF.

CDR3: CASSLGGAEQFF. The CDR3 DNA is TGTGCCAGCAGCCTAGGAGGGGCCGAGCAGTTCTTC. This chain joins TRBV6-2 or TRBV6-3 and TRBJ2-1; weak D call: TRBD2 (6 bases). Germline CDR1 and CDR2: MNHEY and SVGEGT. Trimming removed 6 bases at V and 10 bases at J, with 13 bases between. This CDR3 comprises 12 residues.

The table lists this clonotype with a few counts. This chain links TRBV11-3 with TRBJ1-5; TRBD1 matches at 7 bases. Looked up from germline, CDR1 is SGHNT and CDR2 is YENEEA. Trimming removed 1 base from V and 5 bases from J; junction bases left unmatched: 5. CDR3 length: 15 amino acids. The CDR3 DNA follows: TGTGCCAGCAGCTTAGTAGACAGGGTCGATCAGCCCCAGCATTTT. Encoded protein: CASSLVDRVDQPQHF.

This chain links TRBV7-9 with TRBJ1-1, with unresolved D. The germline CDR1 and CDR2 sequences are SEHNR and FQNEAQ (reference sequence). Trimming took off 8 bases at V and 0 bases at J, with 10 bases between the two ends. This CDR3 spans 13 amino acids. The CDR3 loop is CASGKTMNTEAFF. The CDR3 coding sequence is TGTGCCAGCGGGAAAACCATGAACACTGAAGCTTTCTTT.

The J gene is TRBJ2-3, the V gene TRBV4-1; TRBD2 aligns across 10 bases. CDR1 is MGHRA and CDR2 is YSYEKL in the germline V gene. The J segment lost 4 bases and the V segment lost 1 base, leaving 2 bases of the junction unmatched. CDR3 length: 15 residues. The chain's CDR3 is CASSQASGGADTQYF. In DNA form, the CDR3 reads TGCGCCAGCAGCCAAGCCAGCGGGGGGGCAGATACGCAGTATTTT.

The chain is built from TRBV23-1 and TRBJ2-5; 7 nucleotides match TRBD1. TRBV23-1 is assigned to the ORF class and has an uncertain function. V shed 10 bases, J shed 0 bases, and the junction held 5 bases outside the gene matches. CDR3 length: 13 amino acids. The CDR3 region is CANRDSYQETQYF. The CDR3 coding sequence is TGCGCCAACCGGGACAGCTACCAAGAGACCCAGTACTTC.

The chain joins TRBV4-1 to TRBJ2-1; TRBD2 matches at 11 bases. The V segment lost 3 bases and the J segment 6 bases; nucleotides outside the gene matches: 4. The CDR3 consists of 15 residues. Germline CDR1 is MGHRA and CDR2 is YSYEKL. The CDR3 DNA sequence: TGCGCCAGCAGCCACCTTAGCGGGGGGGTCAATGAGCAGTTCTTC. It encodes CASSHLSGGVNEQFF.

The chain uses TRBV4-1 and TRBJ1-6, with D possibly being TRBD1 (5 bases). Germline V lookup: CDR1 MGHRA, CDR2 YSYEKL. The CDR3 length is 15 residues. Between the trimmed V and J ends, which lost 0 bases and 10 bases, there was a span of 13 bases. The CDR3 sequence: CASSQEAGTISPLHF. As DNA, the CDR3 is TGCGCCAGCAGCCAAGAGGCAGGGACGATCTCACCCCTCCACTTT.

The chain uses TRBV15 and TRBJ1-1; D remains unclear. The CDR3 is made up of 12 amino acids. The germline CDR1 and CDR2 sequences are LNHNV and YYDKDF (reference sequence). Trimming took off 5 bases at V and 8 bases at J, with 12 bases between the two ends. CDR3 bases: TGTGCCACCAGCTTTCGGACGGCCGAAGCTTTCTTT. Its protein is CATSFRTAEAFF.

The CDR3, as DNA: TGTGCCACCAGTGTCAGACAGGCGGTGCAGCCCCAGCATTTT. The encoded protein is CATSVRQAVQPQHF. The chain recombines TRBV24-1 with TRBJ1-5, with D perhaps TRBD1 (6 bases). Germline CDR1 and CDR2: KGHDR and SFDVKD. V was shortened by 5 bases and J by 7 bases, with 14 bases between the two germline ends. This CDR3 has 14 residues.

This clonotype has ten or more counts. V is TRBV6-6 and J is TRBJ2-5; TRBD1 matches at 7 bases. Germline lookup yields CDR1 MNHNY and CDR2 SVGAGI (reference sequence). This CDR3 contains 13 residues. V lost 6 bases, J lost 1 base, and 2 bases stayed unmatched. As DNA, the CDR3 is TGTGCCAGCAGGGGGACAGCCCAAGAGACCCAGTACTTC. Encoded protein: CASRGTAQETQYF.

There are a few counts of this clonotype. This sequence joins TRBV5-1 and TRBJ2-7; 10 bases agree with TRBD1. CDR3 length: 11 residues. J gave up 11 bases and V 4 bases, and 3 bases lay outside the gene matches. Germline V CDR1 and CDR2: SGHRS, YFSETQ. CDR3 bases: TGCGCCAGCAGCACCGGGACAGGGGAGTACTTC. Amino acid sequence: CASSTGTGEYF.